This T cell receptor (beta chain) was obtained from a study of blood T cell repertoires in COVID-19 (dated by TCRdb to 2018 to 2020). For the study in its entirety: Samples covering the acute and convalescent phases of COVID-19 were provided by collaborators in the United States, Italy and Spain. The material from the prospective study consisted of cDNA or gDNA derived from T cells, B-cell-depleted T cells, or PBMCs. Deeply sampled blood TCRbeta repertoires from subjects exposed to, actively infected with, or recovered from COVID-19 were included in the dataset. The repertoires were made available in a free public database intended to serve as a resource for research on the immune response to SARS-CoV-2. Samples were obtained from the ongoing ImmuneRACE study (first 160 participants) and from 1,254 subjects provided by 6 global collaborators. A de-identified subject ID, COVID-19 status, age in years and sex were almost always included in the sample metadata. Where available, HLA class I and class II types were taken from metadata supplied by the sample provider and were not determined by assay-based typing. The study at large found these results: Clinical and demographic metadata were provided uncurated, with the amount varying by source and participant.

The immunoSEQ Assay, a bias-controlled multiplex PCR, was used to amplify TCRbeta CDR3 regions from genomic DNA. Processing in the source paper ran as follows. The number of nucleated cells in each sample was estimated from the amplification of reference gene primers within the assay. To quantify the absolute abundance of each unique TCRbeta CDR3 rearrangement, sequence reads were collapsed and filtered. For each sample, productive Simpson clonality was calculated as the square root of Simpson's diversity index over productive rearrangements. The source is immuneACCESS, and TCRdb retained only in-frame sequences with V and J called. Part of the clones is not carried over; for the studies checked, unresolved V genes explain less than half of this, and the remainder is unexplained. The DNA was the basis for D and trimming; V, J and clone size are from that table. In all, the sample holds 150,000 to 200,000 clones, and around 81% of those were seen once. The ten top clones hold roughly 11% of the sample.

For this clone: Its binding antigen is unknown. Per-base quality was not reported, and no clone a single base away is much larger than it.

Whole blood was collected in K2EDTA tubes by collaborating institutions according to the institutions' own protocols. For TCRbeta analysis, collaborators shipped samples in one of three forms: frozen whole blood, isolated PBMCs, or DNA extracted from either of those sample types. The CDR3 spans 16 residues, from the cysteine through the phenylalanine. Left in the record is the CDR3 DNA by itself, 48 bases read in frame from the first base. CDR1 is given as SNHLY and CDR2 as FYNNEI, both from the germline V gene. Deletion took 0 bases off V and 1 base off J, with a span of 10 bases between the germline ends.

The sequence derives from a man between 65 and 80 years old with active or convalescent COVID-19. Recombination linked TRBV2 to TRBJ1-5, with an unclear D gene assignment. Sequencing was carried out using peripheral blood. The bases are TGTGCCAGCAGTGAAGCGTTGGCAGGAAGCAATCAGCCCCAGCATTTT. Its amino acids are CASSEALAGSNQPQHF. Reference TRBV2 and TRBJ1-5 genes cover what lies past the CDR3, so the full variable domain is EPEVTQTPSHQVTQMGQEVILRCVPISNHLYFYWYRQILGQKVEFLVSFYNNEISEKSEIFDDQFSVERPDGSNFTLKIRSTKLEDSAMYFCASSEALAGSNQPQHFGDGTRLSIL.